This TCR beta chain was profiled in a study of vaccination effects on CD4 cells after COVID-19. Study-wide background: Participants were vaccinated with two doses of either the BNT162b2 or mRNA-1273 vaccine.

Study results and limitations: Substantial clonal contraction characterized both infection- and vaccine-induced clones late after vaccination.

Generated by immunoSEQ multiplex PCR, the TCRdb table keeps only in-frame clones and is missing some. The sample lists tens of thousands of clones, roughly three fifths occurring once. The table lists this clone with a few counts. As yet, its antigen is unknown. Culture lasted roughly 9 days before CD4+ T cell isolation. Nucleocapsid antibody tests were negative, and the vaccine recipients had no prior SARS-CoV-2 infection. Cells had half their medium changed to IL-2 medium on days 3 and 7. V lost 6 bases to trimming and J lost 3 bases, with 8 bases between them. The V gene's germline CDR1 is MDHEN and CDR2 SYDVKM. This CDR3 contains 12 residues.

The TCR originated in a human donor who received a COVID-19 vaccine. The chain combines TRBV28 with TRBJ2-5; D unclear. Sequences were derived from CD4+ T cells from PBMCs cultured without peptide, sampled before COVID-19 vaccination. The CDR3 DNA reads TGTGCCAGCAGCGTAAGGGAAGAGACCCAGTACTTC. It is translated as CASSVREETQYF.